This T cell receptor (beta chain) was profiled in a study of control samples from healthy donors and cancer patients. The V gene's germline CDR1 is MNHEY and CDR2 SVGAGI. The CDR3 covers 14 residues. Trimming cost V 6 bases and J 3 bases; bases outside gene matches: 6. Assay used: immunoSEQ multiplex PCR; TCRdb lists only in-frame clones, some missing. The table records 130,000 or so clones, around 92% of them present only once. V is TRBV6-5 and J is TRBJ2-5; 8 bases are shared with TRBD2. The origin of this receptor is a man aged 50-59 years with head and neck cancer. Sequencing was carried out using PBMCs. CDR3 DNA sequence: TGTGCCAGCAGCCCCGGGACTAGTGAAGAGACCCAGTACTTC. It translates to CASSPGTSEETQYF.